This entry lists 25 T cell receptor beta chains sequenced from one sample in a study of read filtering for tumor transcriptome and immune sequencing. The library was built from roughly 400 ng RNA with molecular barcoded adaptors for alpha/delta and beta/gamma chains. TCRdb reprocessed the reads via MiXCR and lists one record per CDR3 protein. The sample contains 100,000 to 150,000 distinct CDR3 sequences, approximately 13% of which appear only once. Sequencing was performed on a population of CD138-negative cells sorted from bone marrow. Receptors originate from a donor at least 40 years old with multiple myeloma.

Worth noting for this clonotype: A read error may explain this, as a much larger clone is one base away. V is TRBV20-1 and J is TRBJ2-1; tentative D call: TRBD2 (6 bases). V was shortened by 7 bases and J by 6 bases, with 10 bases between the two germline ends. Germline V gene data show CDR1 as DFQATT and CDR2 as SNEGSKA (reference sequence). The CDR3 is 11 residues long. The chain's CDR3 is CSGPSANEQFF. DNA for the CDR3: TGCAGTGGCCCTAGCGCCAATGAGCAGTTCTTC.

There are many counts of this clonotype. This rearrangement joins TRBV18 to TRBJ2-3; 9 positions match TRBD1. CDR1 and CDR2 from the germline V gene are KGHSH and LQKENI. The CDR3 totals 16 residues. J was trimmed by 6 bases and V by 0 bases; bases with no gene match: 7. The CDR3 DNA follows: TGTGCCAGCTCACCACCGACAGGGGGTACTCCGGATACGCAGTATTTT. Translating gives CASSPPTGGTPDTQYF.

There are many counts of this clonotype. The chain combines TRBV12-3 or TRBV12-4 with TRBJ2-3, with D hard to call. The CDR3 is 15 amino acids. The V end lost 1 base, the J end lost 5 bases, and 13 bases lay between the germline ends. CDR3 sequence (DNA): TGTGCCAGCAGTTTAGGAGGTATCCTGGGAGATACGCAGTATTTT. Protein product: CASSLGGILGDTQYF.

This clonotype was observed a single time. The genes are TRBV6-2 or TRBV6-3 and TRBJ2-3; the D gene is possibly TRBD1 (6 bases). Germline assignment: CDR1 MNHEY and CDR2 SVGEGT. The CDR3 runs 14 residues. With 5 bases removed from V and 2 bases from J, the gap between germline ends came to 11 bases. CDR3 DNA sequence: TGTGCCAGCAGTGACGACAGGAACACAGATACGCAGTATTTT. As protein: CASSDDRNTDTQYF.

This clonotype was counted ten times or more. CDR3 sequence: CASSHSGRGNQPQHF. CDR3 DNA sequence: TGCGCCAGCAGCCATTCCGGACGAGGCAATCAGCCCCAGCATTTT. The V gene is TRBV4-1, the J gene TRBJ1-5; D call uncertain. Germline loops: CDR1 MGHRA, CDR2 YSYEKL. The CDR3 consists of 15 residues. The V gene lost 3 bases and the J gene lost 2 bases, with 11 bases spanning the gap.

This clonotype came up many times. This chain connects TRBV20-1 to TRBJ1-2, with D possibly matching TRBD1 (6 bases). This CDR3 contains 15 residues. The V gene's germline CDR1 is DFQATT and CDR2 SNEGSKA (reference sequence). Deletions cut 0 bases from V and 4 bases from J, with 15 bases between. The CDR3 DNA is TGCAGTGCTAGAGATGCAGGGGCGTGGGGCTATGGCTACACCTTC. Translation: CSARDAGAWGYGYTF.

The CDR3 nucleotides are TGCGCCAGCAGCCAAGGTTGGGTCGTGAACACTGAAGCTTTCTTT. Its translation: CASSQGWVVNTEAFF. This chain links TRBV4-1 with TRBJ1-1, with unresolved D. Trimming pared 1 base from V and 0 bases from J, leaving 9 bases between. This CDR3 region has 15 residues. The V gene's germline CDR1 is MGHRA and CDR2 YSYEKL.

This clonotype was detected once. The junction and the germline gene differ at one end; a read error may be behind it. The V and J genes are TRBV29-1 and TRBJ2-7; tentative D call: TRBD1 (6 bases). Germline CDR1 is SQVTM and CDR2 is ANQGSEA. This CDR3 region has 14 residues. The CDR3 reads CGVELLGASYEQYF. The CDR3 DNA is TGCGGCGTTGAACTTCTGGGGGCCTCCTACGAGCAGTACTTC.

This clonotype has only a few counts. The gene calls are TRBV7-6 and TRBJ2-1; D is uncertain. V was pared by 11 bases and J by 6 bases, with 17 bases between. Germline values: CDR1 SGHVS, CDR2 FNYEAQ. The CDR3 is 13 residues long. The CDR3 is CAVSTTWANEQFF. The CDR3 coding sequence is TGTGCCGTCTCGACCACTTGGGCCAATGAGCAGTTCTTC.

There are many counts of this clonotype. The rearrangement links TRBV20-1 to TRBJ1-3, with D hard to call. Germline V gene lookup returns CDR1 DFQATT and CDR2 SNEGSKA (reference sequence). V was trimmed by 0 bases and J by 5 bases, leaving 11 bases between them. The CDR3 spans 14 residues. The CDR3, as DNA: TGCAGTGCTAGAGATAGAGACGGAAGAAACACCATATATTTT. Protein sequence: CSARDRDGRNTIYF.

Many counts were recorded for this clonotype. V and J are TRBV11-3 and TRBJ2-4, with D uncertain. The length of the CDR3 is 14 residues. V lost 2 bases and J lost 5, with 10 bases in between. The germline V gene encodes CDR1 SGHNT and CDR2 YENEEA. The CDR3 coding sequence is TGTGCCAGCAGCTTACCCAATATCCAAAACATTCAGTACTTC. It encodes CASSLPNIQNIQYF.

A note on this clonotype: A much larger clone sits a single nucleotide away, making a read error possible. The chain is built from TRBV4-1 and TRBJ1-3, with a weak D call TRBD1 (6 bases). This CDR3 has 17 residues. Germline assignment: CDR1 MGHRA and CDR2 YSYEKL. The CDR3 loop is CASGQDGTRGNGNTIYF. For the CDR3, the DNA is TGCGCCAGCGGCCAAGATGGGACCAGGGGAAATGGAAACACCATATATTTT.

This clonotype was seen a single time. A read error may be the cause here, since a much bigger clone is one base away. The CDR3 coding sequence is TGTACCAGCAGCTTGGTGGTCGCGGGAGATACGCAGTATTTT. Translated: CTSSLVVAGDTQYF. The chain is built from TRBV7-3 and TRBJ2-3; maybe TRBD2 (5 bases). CDR1 is SGHTA, CDR2 FQGTGA, per germline. The CDR3 runs to 14 residues.

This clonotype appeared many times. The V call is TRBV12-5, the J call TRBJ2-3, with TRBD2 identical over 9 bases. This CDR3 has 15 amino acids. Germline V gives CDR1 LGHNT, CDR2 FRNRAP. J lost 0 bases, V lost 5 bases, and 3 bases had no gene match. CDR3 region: CASGLSGRSTDTQYF. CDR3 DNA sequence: TGTGCTAGTGGTCTTAGCGGGAGAAGCACAGATACGCAGTATTTT. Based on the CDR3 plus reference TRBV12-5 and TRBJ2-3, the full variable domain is DARVTQTPRHKVTEMGQEVTMRCQPILGHNTVFWYRQTMMQGLELLAYFRNRAPLDDSGMPKDRFSAEMPDATLATLKIQPSEPRDSAVYFCASGLSGRSTDTQYFGPGTRLTVL.

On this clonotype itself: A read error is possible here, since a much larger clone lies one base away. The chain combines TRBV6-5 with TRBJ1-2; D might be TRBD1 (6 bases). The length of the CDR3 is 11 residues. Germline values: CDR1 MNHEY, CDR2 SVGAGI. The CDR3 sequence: CATTHRAGHTF. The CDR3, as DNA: TGTGCCACAACTCACAGGGCTGGCCACACCTTC.

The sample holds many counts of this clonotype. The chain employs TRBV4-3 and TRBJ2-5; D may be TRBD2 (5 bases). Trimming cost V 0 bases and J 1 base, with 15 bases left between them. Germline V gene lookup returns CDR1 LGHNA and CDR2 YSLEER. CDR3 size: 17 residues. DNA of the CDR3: TGCGCCAGCAGCCAAGATCATGTGGCGGGCTTCCAAGAGACCCAGTACTTC. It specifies CASSQDHVAGFQETQYF.

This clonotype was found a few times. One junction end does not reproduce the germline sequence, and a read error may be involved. Written as DNA, the CDR3 is TGTGCCAGCAGCCCCCATAGGGGGGGCCCTGGGGTCAACGTCCTGACTTTC. It encodes CASSPHRGGPGVNVLTF. This rearrangement joins TRBV7-9 to TRBJ2-6, with D maybe TRBD2 (7 bases). Germline CDR1 reads SEHNR; CDR2 reads FQNEAQ (reference sequence). The CDR3 covers 17 residues.

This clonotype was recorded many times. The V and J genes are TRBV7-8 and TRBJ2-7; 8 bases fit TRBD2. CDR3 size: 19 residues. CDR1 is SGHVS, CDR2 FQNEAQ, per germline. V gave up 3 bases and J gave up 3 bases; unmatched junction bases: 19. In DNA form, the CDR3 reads TGTGCCAGCAGCTTGCCTGGCAGCGGGAGCTATATGGTAGACTACGAGCAGTACTTC. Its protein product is CASSLPGSGSYMVDYEQYF.

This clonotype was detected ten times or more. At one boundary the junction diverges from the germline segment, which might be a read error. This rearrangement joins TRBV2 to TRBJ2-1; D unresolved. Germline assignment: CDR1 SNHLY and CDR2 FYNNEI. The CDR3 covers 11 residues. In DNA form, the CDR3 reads TGTGCCAGCAGTGCGTTTATAGCCTTCCCCTTC. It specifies CASSAFIAFPF.

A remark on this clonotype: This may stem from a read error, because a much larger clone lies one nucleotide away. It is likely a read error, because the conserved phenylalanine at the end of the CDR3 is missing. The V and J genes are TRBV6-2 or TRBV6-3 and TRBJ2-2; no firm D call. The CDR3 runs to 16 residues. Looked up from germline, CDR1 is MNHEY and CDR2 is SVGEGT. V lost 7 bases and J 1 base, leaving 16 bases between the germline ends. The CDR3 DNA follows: TGTGCCAGCATAGGTAGGGTCGGATTGAACACCGGGGAGCTGTTTCTT. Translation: CASIGRVGLNTGELFL.

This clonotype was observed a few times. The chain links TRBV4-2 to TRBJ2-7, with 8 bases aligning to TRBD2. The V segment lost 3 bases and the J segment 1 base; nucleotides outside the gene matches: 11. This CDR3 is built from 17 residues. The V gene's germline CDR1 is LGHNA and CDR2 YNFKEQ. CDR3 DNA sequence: TGTGCCAGCAGCCACACCCTTGGGCGGGAGGTATCCTACGAGCAGTACTTC. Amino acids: CASSHTLGREVSYEQYF.

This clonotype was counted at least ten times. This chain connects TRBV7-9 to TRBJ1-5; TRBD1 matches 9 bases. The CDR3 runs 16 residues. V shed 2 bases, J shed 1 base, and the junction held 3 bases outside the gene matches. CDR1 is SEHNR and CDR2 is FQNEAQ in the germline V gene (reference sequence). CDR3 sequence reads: CASSLRGQGSNQPQHF. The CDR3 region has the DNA TGTGCCAGCAGCTTAAGGGGACAGGGCAGCAATCAGCCCCAGCATTTT.

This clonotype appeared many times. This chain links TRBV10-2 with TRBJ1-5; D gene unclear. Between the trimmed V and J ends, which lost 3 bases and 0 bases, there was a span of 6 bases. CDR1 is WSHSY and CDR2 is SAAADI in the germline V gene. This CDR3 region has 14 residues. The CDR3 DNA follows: TGCGCCAGCAGTGATGGAAATAGCAATCAGCCCCAGCATTTT. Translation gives CASSDGNSNQPQHF.

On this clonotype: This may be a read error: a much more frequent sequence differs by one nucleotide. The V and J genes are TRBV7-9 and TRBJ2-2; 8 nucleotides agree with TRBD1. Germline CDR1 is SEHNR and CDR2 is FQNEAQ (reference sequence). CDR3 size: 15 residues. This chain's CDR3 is CASRQTGALTGELIF. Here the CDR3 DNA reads TGTGCCAGCAGACAGACAGGGGCCCTCACCGGGGAGCTGATTTTT.

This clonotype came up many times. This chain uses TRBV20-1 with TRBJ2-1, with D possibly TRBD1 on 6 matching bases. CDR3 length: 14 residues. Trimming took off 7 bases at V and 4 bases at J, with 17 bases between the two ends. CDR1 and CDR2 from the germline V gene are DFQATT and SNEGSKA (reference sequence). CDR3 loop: CSVPGTHLYNEQFF. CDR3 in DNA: TGCAGTGTCCCCGGGACACATTTATACAATGAGCAGTTCTTC.